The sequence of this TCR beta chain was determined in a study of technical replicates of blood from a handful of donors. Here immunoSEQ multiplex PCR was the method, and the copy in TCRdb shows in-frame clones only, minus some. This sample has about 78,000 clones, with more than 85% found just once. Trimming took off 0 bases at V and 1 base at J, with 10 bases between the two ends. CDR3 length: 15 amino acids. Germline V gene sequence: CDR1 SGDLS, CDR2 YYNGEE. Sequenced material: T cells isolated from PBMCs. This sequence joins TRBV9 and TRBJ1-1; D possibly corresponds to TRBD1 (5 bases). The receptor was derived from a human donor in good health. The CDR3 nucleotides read TGTGCCAGCAGCGTAGCGATAGGGGAGAACACTGAAGCTTTCTTT. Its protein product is CASSVAIGENTEAFF.